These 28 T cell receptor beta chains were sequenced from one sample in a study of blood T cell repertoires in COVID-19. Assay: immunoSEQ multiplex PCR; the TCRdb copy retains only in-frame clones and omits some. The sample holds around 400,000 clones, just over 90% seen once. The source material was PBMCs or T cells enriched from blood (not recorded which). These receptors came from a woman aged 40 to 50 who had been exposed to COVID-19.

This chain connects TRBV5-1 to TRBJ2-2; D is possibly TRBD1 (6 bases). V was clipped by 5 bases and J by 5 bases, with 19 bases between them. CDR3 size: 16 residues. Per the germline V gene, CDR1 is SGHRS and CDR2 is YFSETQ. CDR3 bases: TGCGCCAGCAGAAGTGAGGCAGGGGCAAAAACCGGGGAGCTGTTTTTT. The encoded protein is CASRSEAGAKTGELFF.

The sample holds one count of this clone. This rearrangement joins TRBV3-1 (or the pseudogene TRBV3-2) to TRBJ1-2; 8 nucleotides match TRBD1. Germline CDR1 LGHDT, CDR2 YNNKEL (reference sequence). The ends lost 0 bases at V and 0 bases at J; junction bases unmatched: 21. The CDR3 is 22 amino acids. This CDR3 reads CASSQEGKQGVAPTPANYGYTF. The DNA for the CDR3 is TGTGCCAGCAGCCAAGAGGGAAAACAGGGGGTCGCCCCAACACCCGCTAACTATGGCTACACCTTC.

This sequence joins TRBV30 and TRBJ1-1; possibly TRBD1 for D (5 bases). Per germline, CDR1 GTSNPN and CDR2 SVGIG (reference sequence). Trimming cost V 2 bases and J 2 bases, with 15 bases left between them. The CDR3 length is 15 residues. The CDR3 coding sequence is TGTGCCTGGAGTCCGCCGGATAGGGGAAACACTGAAGCTTTCTTT. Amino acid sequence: CAWSPPDRGNTEAFF. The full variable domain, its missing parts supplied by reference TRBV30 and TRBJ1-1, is SQTIHQWPATLVQPVGSPLSLECTVEGTSNPNLYWYRQAAGRGLQLLFYSVGIGQISSEVPQNLSASRPQDRQFILSSKKLLLSDSGFYLCAWSPPDRGNTEAFFGQGTRLTVV.

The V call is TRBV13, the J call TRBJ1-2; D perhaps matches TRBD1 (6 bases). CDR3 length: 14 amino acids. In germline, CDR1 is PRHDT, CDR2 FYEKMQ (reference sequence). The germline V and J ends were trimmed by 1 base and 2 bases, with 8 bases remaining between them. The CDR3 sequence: CASSLEQGNYGYTF. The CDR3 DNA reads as TGTGCCAGCAGCTTAGAACAGGGAAACTATGGCTACACCTTC.

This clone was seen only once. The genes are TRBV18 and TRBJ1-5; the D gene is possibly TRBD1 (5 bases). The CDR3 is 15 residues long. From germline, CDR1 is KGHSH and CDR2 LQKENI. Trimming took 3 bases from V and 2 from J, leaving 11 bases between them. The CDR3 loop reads CASSPLGEGNQPQHF. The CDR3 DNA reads TGTGCCAGCTCACCCTTGGGGGAGGGCAATCAGCCCCAGCATTTT.

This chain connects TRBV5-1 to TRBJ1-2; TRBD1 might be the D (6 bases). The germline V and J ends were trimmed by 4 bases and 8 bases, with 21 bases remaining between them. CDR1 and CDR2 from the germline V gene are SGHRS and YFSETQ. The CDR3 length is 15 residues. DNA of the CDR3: TGCGCCAGCAGCCCGGTCGGCAGGGGACTAGAAGGCTACACCTTC. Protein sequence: CASSPVGRGLEGYTF.

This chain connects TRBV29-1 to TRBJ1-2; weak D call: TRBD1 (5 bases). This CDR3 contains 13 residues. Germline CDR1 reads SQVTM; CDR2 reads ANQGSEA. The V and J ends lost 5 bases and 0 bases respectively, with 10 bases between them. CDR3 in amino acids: CSVKDTANYGYTF. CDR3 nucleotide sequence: TGCAGCGTTAAGGACACAGCTAACTATGGCTACACCTTC.

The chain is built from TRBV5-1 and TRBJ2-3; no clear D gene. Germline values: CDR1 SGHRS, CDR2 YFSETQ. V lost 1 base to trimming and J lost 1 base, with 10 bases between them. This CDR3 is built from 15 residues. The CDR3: CASSLTVGGTDTQYF. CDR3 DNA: TGCGCCAGCAGCTTGACCGTAGGAGGCACAGATACGCAGTATTTT.

CDR3 residues: CASSERAGSNYGYTF. CDR3 sequence (DNA): TGTGCCAGCAGTGAACGAGCAGGTTCTAACTATGGCTACACCTTC. The V gene is TRBV6-1, the J gene TRBJ1-2; no clear D. The germline V gene encodes CDR1 MNHNS and CDR2 SASEGT. Trimming shortened V by 2 bases and J by 0 bases, and 10 bases separated the two germline ends. CDR3 length: 15 amino acids.

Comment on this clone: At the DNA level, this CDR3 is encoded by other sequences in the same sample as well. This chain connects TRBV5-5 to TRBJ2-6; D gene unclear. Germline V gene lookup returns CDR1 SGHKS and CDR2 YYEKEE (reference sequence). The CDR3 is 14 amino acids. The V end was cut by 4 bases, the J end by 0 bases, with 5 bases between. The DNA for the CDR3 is TGTGCCAGCAGCCCTATCTCTGGGGCCAACGTCCTGACTTTC. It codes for CASSPISGANVLTF.

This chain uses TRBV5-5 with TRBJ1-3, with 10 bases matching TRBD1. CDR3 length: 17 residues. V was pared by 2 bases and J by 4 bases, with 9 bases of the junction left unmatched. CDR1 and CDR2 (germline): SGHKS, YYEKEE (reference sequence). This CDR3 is CASSLETGGLIGNTIYF. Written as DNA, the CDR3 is TGTGCCAGCAGCTTAGAGACAGGGGGCCTAATCGGAAACACCATATATTTT.

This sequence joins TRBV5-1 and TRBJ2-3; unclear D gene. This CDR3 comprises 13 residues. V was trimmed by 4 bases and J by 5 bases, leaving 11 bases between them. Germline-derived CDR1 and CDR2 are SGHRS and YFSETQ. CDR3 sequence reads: CASSLWPGDTQYF. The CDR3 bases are TGCGCCAGCAGCCTGTGGCCGGGAGATACGCAGTATTTT.

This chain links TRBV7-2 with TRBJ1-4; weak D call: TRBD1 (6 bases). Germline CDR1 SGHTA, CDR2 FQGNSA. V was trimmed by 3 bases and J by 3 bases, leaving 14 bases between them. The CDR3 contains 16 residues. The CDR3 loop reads CASSFGGAGANEKLFF. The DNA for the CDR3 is TGTGCCAGCAGCTTTGGGGGGGCAGGAGCTAATGAAAAACTGTTTTTT.

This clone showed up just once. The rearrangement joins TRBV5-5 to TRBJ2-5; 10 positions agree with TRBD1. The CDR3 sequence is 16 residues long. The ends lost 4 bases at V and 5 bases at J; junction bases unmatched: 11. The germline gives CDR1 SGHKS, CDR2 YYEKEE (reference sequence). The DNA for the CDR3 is TGTGCCAGCAGCCCGCAGCCGGGACAGGGGAGGGAGACCCAGTACTTC. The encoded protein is CASSPQPGQGRETQYF.

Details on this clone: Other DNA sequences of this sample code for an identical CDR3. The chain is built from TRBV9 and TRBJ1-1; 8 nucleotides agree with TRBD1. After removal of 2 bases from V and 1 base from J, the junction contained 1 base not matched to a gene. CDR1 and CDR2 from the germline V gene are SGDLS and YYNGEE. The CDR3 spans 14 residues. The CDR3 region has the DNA TGTGCCAGCAGCGTCCAGGGGGCGAACACTGAAGCTTTCTTT. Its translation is CASSVQGANTEAFF.

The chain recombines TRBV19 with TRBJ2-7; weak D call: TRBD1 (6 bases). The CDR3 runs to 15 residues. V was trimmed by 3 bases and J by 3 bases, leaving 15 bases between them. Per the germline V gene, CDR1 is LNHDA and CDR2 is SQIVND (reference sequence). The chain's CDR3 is CASSMNRDPLYEQYF. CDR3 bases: TGTGCCAGTAGTATGAACAGGGATCCTCTCTACGAGCAGTACTTC.

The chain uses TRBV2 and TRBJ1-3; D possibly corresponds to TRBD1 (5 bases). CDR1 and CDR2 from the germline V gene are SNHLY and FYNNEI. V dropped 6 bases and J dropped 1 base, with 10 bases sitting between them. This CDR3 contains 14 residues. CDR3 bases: TGTGCCAGCAGCGGGAGGGGTTCTGGAAACACCATATATTTT. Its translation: CASSGRGSGNTIYF.

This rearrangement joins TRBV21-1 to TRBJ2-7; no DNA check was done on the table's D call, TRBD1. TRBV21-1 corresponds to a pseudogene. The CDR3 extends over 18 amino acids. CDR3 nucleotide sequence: TGTGCCAGCAGCAAATTTAGGAATGGGGACAGGGTATGCCACGAGCAGTACTTC. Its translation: CASSKFRNGDRVCHEQYF.

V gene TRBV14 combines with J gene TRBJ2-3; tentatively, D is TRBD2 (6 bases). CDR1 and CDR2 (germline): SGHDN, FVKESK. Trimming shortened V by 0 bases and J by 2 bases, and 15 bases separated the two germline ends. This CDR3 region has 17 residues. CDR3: CASSQDPRGLNTDTQYF. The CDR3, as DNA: TGTGCCAGCAGCCAAGATCCCCGGGGACTTAACACAGATACGCAGTATTTT.

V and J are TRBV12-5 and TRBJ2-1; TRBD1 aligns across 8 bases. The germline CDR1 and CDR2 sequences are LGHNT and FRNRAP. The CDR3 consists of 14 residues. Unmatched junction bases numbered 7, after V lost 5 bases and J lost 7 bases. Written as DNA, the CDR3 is TGTGCTAGTGGTACCGGGACAGGTCCGAATGAGCAGTTCTTC. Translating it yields CASGTGTGPNEQFF.

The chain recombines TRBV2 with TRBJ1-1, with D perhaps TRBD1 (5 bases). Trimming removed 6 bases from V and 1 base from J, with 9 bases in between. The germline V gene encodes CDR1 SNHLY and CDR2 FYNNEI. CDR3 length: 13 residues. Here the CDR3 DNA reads TGTGCCAGCAGAGGGGATTGGAACACTGAAGCTTTCTTT. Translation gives CASRGDWNTEAFF.

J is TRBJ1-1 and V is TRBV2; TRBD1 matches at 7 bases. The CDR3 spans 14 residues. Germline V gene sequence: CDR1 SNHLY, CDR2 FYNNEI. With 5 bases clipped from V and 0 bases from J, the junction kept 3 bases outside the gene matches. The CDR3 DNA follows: TGTGCCAGCAGTTCACAGGGGTTGAACACTGAAGCTTTCTTT. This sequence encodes CASSSQGLNTEAFF.

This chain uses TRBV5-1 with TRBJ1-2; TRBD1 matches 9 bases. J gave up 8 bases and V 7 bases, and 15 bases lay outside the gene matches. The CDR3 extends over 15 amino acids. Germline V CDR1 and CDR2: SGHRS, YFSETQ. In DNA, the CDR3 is TGCGCCAGCCGTAACCCGGGACAGGGAATACGAGGCTACACCTTC. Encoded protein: CASRNPGQGIRGYTF.

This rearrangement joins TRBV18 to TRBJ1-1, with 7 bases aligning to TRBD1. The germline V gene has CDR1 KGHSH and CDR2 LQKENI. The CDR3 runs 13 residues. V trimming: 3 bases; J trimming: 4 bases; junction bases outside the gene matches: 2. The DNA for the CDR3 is TGTGCCAGCTCACCGGGACAGCTCACTGAAGCTTTCTTT. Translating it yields CASSPGQLTEAFF.

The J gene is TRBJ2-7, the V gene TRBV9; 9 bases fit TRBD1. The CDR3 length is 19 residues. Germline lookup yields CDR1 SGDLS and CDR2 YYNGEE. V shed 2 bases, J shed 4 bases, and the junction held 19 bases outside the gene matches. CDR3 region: CASSVQPLGGTGRVYEQYF. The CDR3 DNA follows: TGTGCCAGCAGCGTCCAACCTCTTGGGGGGACAGGGAGGGTGTACGAGCAGTACTTC.

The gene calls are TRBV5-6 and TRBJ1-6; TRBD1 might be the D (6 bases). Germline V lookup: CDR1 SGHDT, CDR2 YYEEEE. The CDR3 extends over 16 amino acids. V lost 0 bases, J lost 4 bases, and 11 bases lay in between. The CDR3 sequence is CASSLEGHRYNSPLHF. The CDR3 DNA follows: TGTGCCAGCAGCTTGGAGGGACACCGATATAATTCACCCCTCCACTTT.

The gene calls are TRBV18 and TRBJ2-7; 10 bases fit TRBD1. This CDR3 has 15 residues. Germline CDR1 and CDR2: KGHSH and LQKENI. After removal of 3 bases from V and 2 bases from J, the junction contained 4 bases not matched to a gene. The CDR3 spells CASSPTGQGTYEQYF. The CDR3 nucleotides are TGTGCCAGCTCACCTACGGGACAGGGGACCTACGAGCAGTACTTC.

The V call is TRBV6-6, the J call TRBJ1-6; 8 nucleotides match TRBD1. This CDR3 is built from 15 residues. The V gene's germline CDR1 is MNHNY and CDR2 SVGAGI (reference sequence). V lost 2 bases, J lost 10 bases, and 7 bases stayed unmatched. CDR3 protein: CASSYTDRVGSPLHF. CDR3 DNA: TGTGCCAGCAGTTACACGGACAGGGTGGGGTCACCCCTCCACTTT.